Sequencing of this T cell receptor beta chain was carried out in a study of cytomegalovirus exposure and HLA in healthy donors (dated by TCRdb to the late 2010s). Notes on the research overall: According to an earlier analysis of around 600 of the donors, about 170 million T cells yielded roughly 110 million unique TCR beta sequences and about 300 Gb of sequence data. Both class I and class II loci were covered by HLA typing, at four-digit resolution. Donor age, sex, ethnicity and CMV serostatus were compiled together with the repertoire data. The study profiled the T cell repertoires of fewer than 850 subjects by immunosequencing and related them to cytomegalovirus serostatus. To predict cytomegalovirus infection status, the study brought together high-throughput TCR immunosequencing, statistical association of individual TCRs with disease status, and machine learning. In a later genetic analysis, genome-wide SNP genotypes for about 65% of the roughly 700 donors were used, and that subset was treated as a discovery cohort. Of the roughly 400 genotyped donors, 81% fell in the genetic ancestry cluster associated with self-reported Caucasian donors. Rather than drawing on any new phenotypic data, the later analysis identified candidate immune exposures from TCR beta sequences and the way those sequences occurred across donors. Because of strong linkage in the cohort, four to six DR-DQ haplotypes were treated as single units for association and clustering. Across 300 to 500 genotyped donors of the cohort, an average of about 240,000 unique TCR beta nucleotide sequences per donor were sequenced, and roughly 17% of those sequences were non-productive. The aim of the study was to test whether cataloging public T cell receptors could identify signatures of past pathogen exposure. In a later analysis, previously published TCR beta repertoires from about 670 donors were re-analyzed and high-resolution HLA genotyping was added so that TCR occurrence patterns could be studied. Besides the first cohort of some 670 subjects, a separate validation cohort made up of over 100 different subjects was used. All discovery cohort repertoires had been generated on a single sequencing platform. The number of donors typed differed by locus, with roughly 620-640 for A, B, C, DRB1 and DQB1, around 500 for DQA1, over 600 for DPA1, and 472 for DPB1. To decide whether each TCR beta V gene segment behaved as functional or pseudogenic, an earlier analysis of over 500 of the donors relied on high-throughput TCR beta sequencing. About 280 gigabases of sequencing data and 70 million to 95 million unique TCR sequences made up an early release that covered around 640 HLA-typed donors. What the authors observed across the whole study: A later analysis found that HLA-associated TCR beta chains were more clonally expanded and had lower generation probabilities than equally common non-associated chains. Roughly 15 rarely observed V segments, including chromosome 9 orphons, were excluded from the earlier analysis of several hundred of the donors because counts were too low. A later genetic analysis reported fewer N-insertions in productive TCRs among donors in an Asian-associated ancestry cluster than the 666-donor mean. A few of the identified cytomegalovirus-associated TCR beta chains were confirmed in vitro to be specific for cytomegalovirus antigens. It was suggested by the authors that the approach could potentially be generalized to other disease states and immunological phenotypes. A later analysis found that most CMV-associated TCR beta chains appeared HLA-restricted, with HLA associations seemingly driven largely by CMV exposure. In a later analysis, TCR association rates were found to vary across HLA loci, with the most associated TCRs seen for DRB1 alleles and the fewest for HLA-C alleles. An association between a missense DCLRE1C variant and V-gene and J-gene trimming of TCR beta chains was found in a later genetic analysis and replicated in an independent cohort. The classifier was reported to diagnose cytomegalovirus status with high specificity and sensitivity in both the original cohort and the validation cohort. A further reported finding was that TCR beta sequences accurately predicted the HLA-A and HLA-B alleles for most subjects in the first cohort. While some public TCRs were present in many individuals, most TCR sequences turned up only very rarely across donors. For the cohort, immune exposure information was limited to CMV serostatus. Several of the top co-occurrence clusters appeared to be linked to parvovirus B19, influenza, CMV and Epstein-Barr virus, according to a later analysis. An earlier analysis of around 600 of the donors showed that most TCR beta V segments appeared in productive rearrangements either about 87% or about 30% of the time, which broadly matched IMGT annotations. In this cohort, only TCR beta chains were sequenced, and detectable features were limited by the absence of alpha or paired-chain data. Because HLA typing was unavailable for some donors at each locus, only the typed subset was used in association tests. Assigning TCR associations to individual alleles was difficult when HLA alleles, especially DR and DQ, strongly co-occurred. The presence/absence analyses assumed that sequencing depth was roughly uniform across donors, and that assumption may not be true. Linkage disequilibrium might explain the correlated functional status among segregating V segments, but an unknown experimental factor could not be ruled out. At a false discovery rate of 0.05, a later analysis linked fewer than 20,000 TCR beta sequences to specific HLA alleles. A group of highly shared sequence variants was considered likely to be a technical artifact of the sequencing pipeline. Some IMGT-functional V segments, including TRBV6-2 and TRBV6-3, could not be told apart with the 87-base-pair reads, so those segments were excluded. The study gave a list of roughly 150 TCR beta chains associated with cytomegalovirus.

The protocol used for the library was the immunoSEQ multiplex PCR assay. For the multiplex PCR, a mixture combining 60 forward primers for TCR Vbeta segments and 13 reverse primers for TCR Jbeta segments was used. A multiplex PCR assay on genomic DNA amplified the CDR3 region of rearranged TCR beta genes. On the Illumina HiSeq System, the amplified TCR beta libraries were sequenced as 87-base-pair reads. In the paper's pipeline: Across the 666 repertoires, a later analysis counted 78 million or so unique TCR beta chains, 9.5 million to 12 million of which were shared by at least two donors. To remove PCR and sequencing errors, raw reads were error-corrected and collapsed into unique sequences using a nearest-neighbor algorithm that merged closely related sequences. CDR3 sequences were aligned to IMGT reference sequences to assign V, D and J gene segments. For a sequence to be retained, a match of at least six nucleotides to both a V gene segment and a J gene segment was required. Rearrangements were classified as productive when the CDR3 lacked stop codons and remained in frame with V and J, and all other rearrangements were classified as non-productive. CDR3 was defined according to IMGT convention as the region running from the second conserved V-encoded cysteine to the conserved J-encoded phenylalanine. The earlier analysis of some 540 of the donors excluded any sequence lacking an unambiguous match to a single V gene segment. In an earlier analysis of almost 600 of the donors, a V segment was called functional when productive rearrangements were above 56.7%, and segregating when the standard deviation between donors exceeded 5%. A statistical classification framework was built to diagnose cytomegalovirus status from the catalog of TCR beta chain sequences. A later analysis assigned V and J genes by comparing TCR nucleotide sequences with IMGT/GENE-DB human TR gene sequences. The TCRdist pipeline was used in a later analysis to assign CDR3 sequences and most-parsimonious VDJ recombination scenarios. In a later analysis, every TCR beta chain was defined by the combination of its CDR3 amino acid sequence and its V-gene family, and reads without a unique V-gene family were dropped. To address suspected cross-contamination and a sequencing artifact, a later analysis removed roughly 580 highly shared, low-generation-probability nucleotide sequences. In a later analysis, a clonal expansion index for each public chain was calculated from normalized within-repertoire ranks of inferred template counts. In a later analysis, generation probabilities were computed with a VDJ recombination model fitted to out-of-frame rearrangements, and the resulting probabilities were checked against IGoR. In a later analysis, hypergeometric tests were used to score TCR-TCR, TCR-HLA and TCR-CMV co-occurrence, with a repertoire-size bias correction applied to TCR pairs. To estimate false discovery rates, a later analysis permuted the HLA or CMV assignments 20 times. In a later analysis, co-occurring TCRs were grouped using DBSCAN, with TCRdist sequence similarity added in when clustering inside HLA-allele-positive subsets. Co-occurrence clustering excluded repertoires with fewer than 30,000 or more than 120,000 public chains, plus five with anomalous nucleotide sharing. TCRdb retrieved this table from immuneACCESS and kept in-frame rearrangements only. Not all clones are present; in checked studies, unresolved V genes account for under half, and no reason is known for the remainder. That table is the source of V, J and clone size, and D and trimming were worked out from the DNA. Here the sample has some 180,000 clones; 70% to 80% occur a single time. Together, the top ten hold roughly 3.6% of the sample.

CDR1 and CDR2, looked up from the germline V gene, are SNHLY and FYNNEI. The CDR3 runs 15 amino acids, cysteine and phenylalanine included. Only the CDR3 portion is preserved as DNA: 45 bases, with reading frame beginning at the first base. A distance of 14 bases separates the germline ends of V and J, which lose 6 bases and 0 bases respectively. As regards this clone: Its binding antigen is unknown. Within one base of it there is no much larger clone, and no base qualities were kept.

The cohort comprised several hundred healthy bone marrow donors. Cohort members were all nominally healthy when sampled, although unrecorded immune exposures were likely present. The donor was CMV seropositive and was included in the group of 290 or so seropositive cohort members. A peripheral blood sample was provided by each donor, and peripheral blood mononuclear cells were used for TCR beta sequencing. Genomic DNA was extracted from the blood cell samples with the Qiagen DNeasy Blood Extraction Kit. This clonotype was obtained from a woman between 55 and 75 years old in good health and CMV-seropositive. The sequencing sample was made of PBMCs. The sequence joins TRBV2 to TRBJ2-5; TRBD2 is a possible D gene, resting on 6 matching bases. The CDR3 region: CASSEGLAYQETQYF. The nucleotide sequence is given as TGTGCCAGCAGCGAGGGACTGGCGTACCAAGAGACCCAGTACTTC.